A single TCR beta chain is shown here with its context. The antigen is not known. The CDR3 is 15 residues long. Germline V gene sequence: CDR1 MNHEY, CDR2 SVGAGI. Trimming left V 6 bases short and J 0 bases short, with 14 bases between. Amplification used 60 Vbeta primers and 13 Jbeta primers. The assay was immunoSEQ multiplex PCR, and TCRdb's table has in-frame clones only and misses some. The sample records about 150,000 clones, around 79% being singletons. This record belongs to a study of cytomegalovirus exposure and HLA in healthy donors. Points from the study as a whole: In a later analysis, at a false discovery rate of 0.05, under 20,000 TCR beta sequences matched HLA alleles.

The sequenced sample was PBMCs. The source is a male donor in good health and CMV-seronegative. The genes are TRBV6-5 and TRBJ1-1, with D maybe TRBD1 (5 bases). CDR3 protein: CASSRGSEMNTEAFF. The CDR3 DNA reads as TGTGCCAGCAGCCGGGGGAGTGAAATGAACACTGAAGCTTTCTTT.